Listed below are T cell receptor beta chains from one sample, sequenced in a study of blood T cells in healthy people across ages. TCRdb recomputed calls from the 5' RACE reads with MiXCR, one row per CDR3 protein. Among approximately 800,000 distinct CDR3 sequences listed, about 59% were seen once. Sequences were obtained from blood. Receptors originate from a young man in good health. Each CDR3 is given with its conserved first and last residue. Each record gives: D gene, V gene, J gene, clone size, CDR3 protein, CDR3 DNA. A D gene is named only where the DNA matches it firmly. The size of a clone is reported for some rows only, either as once, few or many, or as a class for expanded clones.

>TRBD2|TRBV2|TRBJ2-1|NA
CASILSGGADEQFF
TGTGCCAGCATATTAAGCGGGGGGGCCGATGAGCAGTTCTTC
>NA|TRBV21-1|TRBJ2-4|few
CASSNLGQSRVAKNIQYF
TGTGCCAGCAGCAATCTCGGGCAGAGCCGGGTTGCCAAAAACATTCAGTACTTC
>NA|TRBV7-2|TRBJ2-2|NA
CASSFNRVAGELFF
TGTGCCAGCAGCTTCAACAGGGTGGCCGGGGAGCTGTTTTTT
>NA|TRBV12-3/TRBV12-4|TRBJ2-1|NA
CASSLLGYVTQFF
TGTGCCAGCAGTCTCCTCGGGTACGTGACCCAGTTCTTC
>TRBD1|TRBV20-1|TRBJ2-1|NA
CSARDWTTGIWSYNEQFF
TGCAGTGCTAGAGATTGGACGACAGGGATTTGGTCCTACAATGAGCAGTTCTTC
>NA|TRBV10-3|TRBJ2-7|NA
CAIRYPGASTYEQYF
TGTGCCATCAGATACCCAGGGGCCAGCACCTACGAGCAGTACTTC
>TRBD2|TRBV20-1|TRBJ2-7|NA
CSAKFGGGGYEQYF
TGCAGTGCTAAGTTCGGCGGGGGGGGCTACGAGCAGTACTTC
>TRBD1|TRBV10-3|TRBJ2-5|NA
CASNRQGQETQYF
TGTGCCAGCAACCGACAGGGCCAAGAGACCCAGTACTTC
>NA|TRBV7-9|TRBJ2-7|few
CASSLSYNEQYF
TGTGCCAGCAGCTTAAGCTACAACGAGCAGTACTTC
>NA|TRBV2|TRBJ2-5|NA
CASKGEETQYF
TGTGCCAGCAAAGGAGAAGAGACCCAGTACTTC